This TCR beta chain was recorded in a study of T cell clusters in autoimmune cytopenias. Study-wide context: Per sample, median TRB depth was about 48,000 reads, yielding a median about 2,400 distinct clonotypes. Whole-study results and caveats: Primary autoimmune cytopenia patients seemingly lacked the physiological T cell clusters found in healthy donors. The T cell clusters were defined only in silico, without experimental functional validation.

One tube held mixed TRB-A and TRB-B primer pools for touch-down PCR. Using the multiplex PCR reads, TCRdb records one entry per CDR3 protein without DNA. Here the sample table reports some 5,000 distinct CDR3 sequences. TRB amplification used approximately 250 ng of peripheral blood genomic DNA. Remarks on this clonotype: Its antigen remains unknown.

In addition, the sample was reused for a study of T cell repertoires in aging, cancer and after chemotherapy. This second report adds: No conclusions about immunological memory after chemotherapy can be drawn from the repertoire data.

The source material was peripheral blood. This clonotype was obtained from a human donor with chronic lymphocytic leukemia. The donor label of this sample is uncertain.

The CDR3 reads CASSKGHEKLFF. This sequence joins TRBV19 and TRBJ1-4. The CDR3 has 12 residues. The germline CDR1 and CDR2 sequences are LNHDA and SQIVND (reference sequence). The whole variable domain, remainder taken from reference TRBV19 and TRBJ1-4, is DGGITQSPKYLFRKEGQNVTLSCEQNLNHDAMYWYRQDPGQGLRLIYYSQIVNDFQKGDIAEGYSVSREKKESFPLTVTSAQKNPTAFYLCASSKGHEKLFFGSGTQLSVL.